This T cell receptor (beta chain) appears in the sequencing data of a study of T cells in Graves' hyperthyroidism and ophthalmopathy. Study information: Before any treatment, at initial diagnosis, peripheral blood was collected. Study findings and constraints: Most clonotypes that expanded in the thyroid above 0.001 also showed up in blood.

This clonotype showed up many times. Its matching antigen is unknown. What was amplified from RNA transcripts were TCR beta CDR3 regions. The HTBI primer set was used in a first-round RT-PCR of the TCR CDR3. TCRdb reanalysed the multiplex PCR reads using MiXCR and keeps one entry per CDR3 protein. The sample consists of 350,000 to 400,000 distinct CDR3 sequences, about 19% of them appearing once. The PBMCs had their origin in approximately 10 ml of fresh peripheral blood. This TCR was sampled from a woman in her late teens or twenties with Graves' hyperthyroidism. Material: blood.

The CDR3 DNA follows: TGTGCCAGCAGCTTAGGGCCAGGGGGTTTTCTCGGTGAAGCTTTCTTT. Translating it yields CASSLGPGGFLGEAFF. J is TRBJ1-1 and V is TRBV7-2, with 7 nucleotides matching TRBD1. J was trimmed by 7 bases and V by 1 base; bases with no gene match: 12. This CDR3 is 16 amino acids long. The V gene's germline CDR1 is SGHTA and CDR2 FQGNSA.